These 3 T cell receptor beta chains came from one sample sequenced in a study of blood T cell repertoires in COVID-19. Generated by immunoSEQ multiplex PCR, the TCRdb table keeps only in-frame clones and is missing some. Among roughly 270,000 clones listed, 85% were seen once. The sample was PBMCs or T cells enriched from blood (not recorded which). These receptors originate from a woman between 45 and 60 years old who had recovered from COVID-19.

The chain employs TRBV27 and TRBJ1-1; 7 bases align to TRBD1. The CDR3 is 17 residues long. Germline CDR1 reads MNHEY; CDR2 reads SMNVEV (reference sequence). V lost 5 bases to trimming and J lost 0 bases; unmatched junction nucleotides: 12. The CDR3: CASSPADRVGMNTEAFF. For the CDR3, the DNA is TGTGCCAGCAGTCCCGCAGACAGGGTTGGGATGAACACTGAAGCTTTCTTT.

The chain combines TRBV20-1 with TRBJ1-1; D call uncertain. Germline-derived CDR1 and CDR2 are DFQATT and SNEGSKA (reference sequence). Trimming pared 6 bases from V and 10 bases from J, leaving 15 bases between. This CDR3 has 11 amino acids. This CDR3 reads CSAEESKRAFF. CDR3 nucleotides: TGCAGTGCCGAGGAATCTAAGAGAGCTTTCTTT.

A word on this clone: One end of the junction does not line up with germline, which may come from a read error. This chain uses TRBV11-3 with TRBJ2-1, with TRBD1 identical over 10 bases. CDR1 is SGHNT, CDR2 YENEEA, per germline. This CDR3 region has 13 residues. CDR3 in DNA: TGTGCCAGCAGCTTAGAGTTCGGGACAGGGGTCGTCTTC. It yields the protein CASSLEFGTGVVF.